The T cell receptor (beta chain) under discussion was sequenced for a study of T cells after yellow fever vaccination. Overall study: The SMART-Seq v4 Ultra Low Input method served to prepare the low-cell-number fractions. Study-wide results and limits: CD4 and CD8 compartments shared a small share of clonotypes, likely from convergent recombination. Contaminants from the bulk population, in the form of abundant clonotypes, could be found in FACS-sorted repertoires. By day 5 rather than day 15, the secondary response had peaked, though it was weaker.

The trim removed 0 bases at V and 1 base at J, leaving 3 bases unmatched. CDR3 size: 16 residues. Germline lookup yields CDR1 SGDLS and CDR2 YYNGEE. Ten or more counts support this clonotype. What it recognizes is unknown. TCRdb analysed the 5' RACE reads with MiXCR anew, one entry per CDR3 protein. Among 230,000 or so distinct CDR3 sequences, approximately 3.8% were seen once, and the ten largest hold approximately 18%. This sequence was found in a man aged 18 to 30 who received the YFV17D yellow fever vaccine. The material sequenced was PBMCs, taken 15 days after the yellow fever booster vaccination. The chain has TRBV9 and TRBJ2-2, with 7 bases fitting TRBD1. CDR3: CASSVGQGQNTGELFF. In DNA, the CDR3 is TGTGCCAGCAGCGTAGGACAGGGCCAGAACACCGGGGAGCTGTTTTTT. The full variable domain, in which reference TRBV9 and TRBJ2-2 provide the parts outside the CDR3, is DSGVTQTPKHLITATGQRVTLRCSPRSGDLSVYWYQQSLDQGLQFLIQYYNGEERAKGNILERFSAQQFPDLHSELNLSSLELGDSALYFCASSVGQGQNTGELFFGEGSRLTVL.